The next 9 T cell receptor beta chains were all read from a single sample in a study of beta chain features in type 1 diabetes. Findings of the study overall: When Type 1 diabetes patients were examined, their TCRB CDR3s proved moderately but significantly shorter in all four CD4+ subsets.

The authors reverse transcribed all of the isolated RNA, so sequencing captured expressed TCRB transcripts. Here immunoSEQ multiplex PCR was the method, and the copy in TCRdb shows in-frame clones only, minus some. The data hold 300,000 or so clones, with approximately 15% observed a single time. Antigens of these TCRs are unknown. Input material: naive CD4+ T cells from blood. These receptor sequences come from a man aged 25-45 years with type 1 diabetes.

This clone was recorded a few times. The genes are TRBV7-3 and TRBJ1-1; possibly TRBD1 for D (5 bases). CDR3 size: 17 residues. Germline V gene lookup returns CDR1 SGHTA and CDR2 FQGTGA. V dropped 5 bases and J dropped 4 bases, with 23 bases sitting between them. The CDR3, as DNA: TGTGCCAGCAGCCCATGGGACTTACAGATCATGACCACTGAAGCTTTCTTT. Its protein product is CASSPWDLQIMTTEAFF.

The sample holds a few counts of this clone. The chain links TRBV7-9 to TRBJ2-3; perhaps TRBD2 as D (5 bases). The germline CDR1 and CDR2 sequences are SEHNR and FQNEAQ (reference sequence). This CDR3 is 14 amino acids long. V was pared by 0 bases and J by 1 base, with 5 bases between. The CDR3 DNA sequence: TGTGCCAGCAGCTTAGCGGGAGGCACAGATACGCAGTATTTT. It is translated as CASSLAGGTDTQYF. The whole variable domain, filled in from reference TRBV7-9 and TRBJ2-3, reads DTGVSQNPRHKITKRGQNVTFRCDPISEHNRLYWYRQTLGQGPEFLTYFQNEAQLEKSRLLSDRFSAERPKGSFSTLEIQRTEQGDSAMYLCASSLAGGTDTQYFGPGTRLTVL.

The V call is TRBV5-1, the J call TRBJ2-5; TRBD2 matches 10 bases. The ends lost 1 base at V and 1 base at J; junction bases unmatched: 4. This CDR3 contains 16 residues. In germline, CDR1 is SGHRS, CDR2 YFSETQ. The CDR3 sequence is CASSLKLAGIQETQYF. DNA of the CDR3: TGCGCCAGCAGCTTGAAACTAGCGGGGATCCAAGAGACCCAGTACTTC. The whole variable domain, filled in from reference TRBV5-1 and TRBJ2-5, reads KAGVTQTPRYLIKTRGQQVTLSCSPISGHRSVSWYQQTPGQGLQFLFEYFSETQRNKGNFPGRFSGRQFSNSRSEMNVSTLELGDSALYLCASSLKLAGIQETQYFGPGTRLLVL.

V usage is TRBV4-1 and J usage is TRBJ2-1; 9 bases are shared with TRBD1. CDR3 length: 15 amino acids. Trimming removed 3 bases from V and 9 bases from J; junction bases left unmatched: 9. Germline V lookup: CDR1 MGHRA, CDR2 YSYEKL. The DNA for the CDR3 is TGCGCCAGCAGCCACCCGGACAGGGGATCTGGTGAGCAGTTCTTC. It is translated as CASSHPDRGSGEQFF.

This clone was found a few times. The chain combines TRBV7-9 with TRBJ2-5; possible D gene TRBD1, 6 bases. Trimming stripped 3 bases from V and 4 bases from J, with 9 bases between. Germline V gene data show CDR1 as SEHNR and CDR2 as FQNEAQ (reference sequence). This CDR3 comprises 13 residues. Here the CDR3 DNA reads TGTGCCAGCAGCTTGTCCAGGGGAGAGACCCAGTACTTC. Protein product: CASSLSRGETQYF.

The CDR3 is CASSPALLAGAANTQYF. The CDR3 coding sequence is TGTGCCAGCAGCCCGGCACTACTAGCGGGAGCTGCAAATACGCAGTATTTT. The rearrangement links TRBV7-6 to TRBJ2-3; 11 bases match TRBD2. V gave up 5 bases and J gave up 7 bases; unmatched junction bases: 14. The germline CDR1 and CDR2 sequences are SGHVS and FNYEAQ. The length of the CDR3 is 17 residues.

The chain is built from TRBV4-3 and TRBJ2-2; the D is unclear. Trimming removed 1 base at V and 3 bases at J, with 12 bases between. Germline CDR1 reads LGHNA; CDR2 reads YSLEER. CDR3 size: 16 residues. CDR3 sequence (DNA): TGCGCCAGCAGCCAAGCCCGGCTAGAGGACACCGGGGAGCTGTTTTTT. It specifies CASSQARLEDTGELFF.

The chain is built from TRBV5-1 and TRBJ1-1; the D is unclear. With 0 bases removed from V and 3 bases from J, the gap between germline ends came to 12 bases. The CDR3 covers 15 residues. Germline CDR1 SGHRS, CDR2 YFSETQ. CDR3 residues: CASSLGWQRDTEAFF. The DNA of the CDR3 is TGCGCCAGCAGCTTGGGGTGGCAGCGCGACACTGAAGCTTTCTTT.

J is TRBJ2-1 and V is TRBV5-5, with D unresolved. The CDR3 extends over 12 amino acids. Trimming stripped 3 bases from V and 6 bases from J, with 7 bases between. Germline-derived CDR1 and CDR2 are SGHKS and YYEKEE (reference sequence). This CDR3 is CASSSLANEQFF. As DNA, the CDR3 is TGTGCCAGCAGCTCCCTGGCCAATGAGCAGTTCTTC.